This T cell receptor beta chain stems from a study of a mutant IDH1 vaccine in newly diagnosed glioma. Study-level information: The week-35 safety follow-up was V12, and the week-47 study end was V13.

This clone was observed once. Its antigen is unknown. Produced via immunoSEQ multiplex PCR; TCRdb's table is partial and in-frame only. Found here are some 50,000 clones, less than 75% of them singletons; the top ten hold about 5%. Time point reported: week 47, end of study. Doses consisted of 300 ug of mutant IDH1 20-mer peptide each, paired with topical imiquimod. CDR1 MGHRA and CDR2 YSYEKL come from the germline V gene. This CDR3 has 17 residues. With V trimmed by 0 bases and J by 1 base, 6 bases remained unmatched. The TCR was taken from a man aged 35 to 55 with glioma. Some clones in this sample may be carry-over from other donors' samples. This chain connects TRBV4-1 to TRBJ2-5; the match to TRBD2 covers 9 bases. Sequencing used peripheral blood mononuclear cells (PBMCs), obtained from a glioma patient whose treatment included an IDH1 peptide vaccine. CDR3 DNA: TGCGCCAGCAGCCAAGACTGGCGGGGGGGACTCCAAGAGACCCAGTACTTC. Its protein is CASSQDWRGGLQETQYF.